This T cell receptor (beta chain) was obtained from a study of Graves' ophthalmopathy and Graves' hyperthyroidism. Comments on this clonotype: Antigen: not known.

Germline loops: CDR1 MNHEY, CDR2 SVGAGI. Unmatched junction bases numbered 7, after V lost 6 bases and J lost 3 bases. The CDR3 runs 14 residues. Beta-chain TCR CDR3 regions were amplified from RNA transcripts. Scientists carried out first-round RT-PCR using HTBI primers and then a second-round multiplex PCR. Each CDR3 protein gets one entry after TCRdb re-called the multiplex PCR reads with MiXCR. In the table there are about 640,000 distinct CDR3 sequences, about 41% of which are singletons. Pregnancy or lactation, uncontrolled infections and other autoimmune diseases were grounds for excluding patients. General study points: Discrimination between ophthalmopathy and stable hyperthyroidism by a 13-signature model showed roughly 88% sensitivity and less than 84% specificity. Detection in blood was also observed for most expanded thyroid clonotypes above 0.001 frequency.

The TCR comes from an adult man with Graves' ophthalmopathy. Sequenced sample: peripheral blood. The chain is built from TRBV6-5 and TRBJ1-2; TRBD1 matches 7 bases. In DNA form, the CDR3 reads TGTGCCAGCAGCCAAGAGGGGGCAGACTATGGCTACACCTTC. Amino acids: CASSQEGADYGYTF.